This T cell receptor beta chain is drawn from a study of cytomegalovirus exposure and HLA in healthy donors. Study at large: HLA-typed donors were the source of around 87 million unique TCRs, which an early data release held.

Regarding this clone: Its antigen remains unknown.

Those who donated were healthy bone marrow donors. Primers: 60 Vbeta forward and 13 Jbeta reverse. Assay used: immunoSEQ multiplex PCR; TCRdb lists only in-frame clones, some missing. The profile covers a few hundred thousand clones, with nearly 95% appearing a single time and about 1.7% taken by the ten largest. Notes on the study in general: Under in vitro conditions, three CMV-associated chains were confirmed as specific for CMV antigens.

Trimming stripped 0 bases from V and 7 bases from J, with 12 bases between. Germline V gene lookup returns CDR1 WNHNN and CDR2 SYGVQD (reference sequence). The CDR3 runs to 15 residues. Material for sequencing was PBMCs. The chain employs TRBV10-1 and TRBJ2-2, with D perhaps matching TRBD1 (5 bases). The origin of this receptor is a girl aged 2-10 years in good health and CMV-seronegative. CDR3 sequence: CASSESRGFGGELFF. CDR3 DNA sequence: TGCGCCAGCAGTGAGTCTAGGGGTTTCGGCGGGGAGCTGTTTTTT.